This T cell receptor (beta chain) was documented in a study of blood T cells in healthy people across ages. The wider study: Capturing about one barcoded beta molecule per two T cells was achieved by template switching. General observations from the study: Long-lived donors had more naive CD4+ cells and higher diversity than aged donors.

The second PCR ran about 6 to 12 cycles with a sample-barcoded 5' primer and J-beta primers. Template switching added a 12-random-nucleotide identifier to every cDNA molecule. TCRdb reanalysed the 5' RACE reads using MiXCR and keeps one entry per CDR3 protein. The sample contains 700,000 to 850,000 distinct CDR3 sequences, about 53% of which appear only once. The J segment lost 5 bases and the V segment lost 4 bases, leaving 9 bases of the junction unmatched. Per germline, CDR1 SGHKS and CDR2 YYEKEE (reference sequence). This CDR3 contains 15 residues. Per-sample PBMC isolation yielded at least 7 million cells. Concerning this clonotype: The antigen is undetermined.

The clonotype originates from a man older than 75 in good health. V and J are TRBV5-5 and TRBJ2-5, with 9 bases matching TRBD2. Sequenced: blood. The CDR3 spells CASSDPGLAGETQYF. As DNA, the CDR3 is TGTGCCAGCAGCGACCCGGGACTAGCTGGTGAGACCCAGTACTTC.